The 17 T cell receptor beta chains given below trace back to one sample, sequenced in a study of blood T cell repertoires in COVID-19. Only in-frame clones appear in the TCRdb table, and some are missing; sequencing was by immunoSEQ multiplex PCR. The sample holds under 450,000 clones; 89% are singletons and the top ten take roughly 1.5%. The sequencing input was peripheral blood. The receptors were sampled from a woman in her forties with COVID-19, enrolled during active disease.

This clone was recorded once. The CDR3 bases are TGTGCCAGCAGCTTGGATGGGGCCTACAGCTCCTACGAGCAGTACTTC. It is translated as CASSLDGAYSSYEQYF. This chain joins TRBV5-4 and TRBJ2-7; TRBD1 might be the D (5 bases). The germline V gene has CDR1 SGHNT and CDR2 YYREEE (reference sequence). The CDR3 is 16 residues long. With 0 bases removed from V and 0 bases from J, the gap between germline ends came to 13 bases.

The chain is built from TRBV29-1 and TRBJ1-2; 8 nucleotides align to TRBD1. The germline V gene has CDR1 SQVTM and CDR2 ANQGSEA. Trimming took 7 bases from V and 8 from J; bases not matched to a gene: 12. The CDR3 covers 13 residues. The CDR3 region is CSAHSDREGGYTF. As DNA, the CDR3 is TGCAGCGCCCATTCGGACAGGGAAGGAGGCTACACCTTC.

The rearrangement uses TRBV19 and TRBJ2-2; D perhaps matches TRBD1 (5 bases). Looked up from germline, CDR1 is LNHDA and CDR2 is SQIVND (reference sequence). V lost 5 bases, J lost 2 bases, and 12 bases lay in between. The CDR3 length is 15 residues. CDR3 in amino acids: CASSPRTGNTGELFF. The CDR3 nucleotides are TGTGCCAGTAGTCCACGAACAGGAAACACCGGGGAGCTGTTTTTT. The whole variable domain, remainder taken from reference TRBV19 and TRBJ2-2, is DGGITQSPKYLFRKEGQNVTLSCEQNLNHDAMYWYRQDPGQGLRLIYYSQIVNDFQKGDIAEGYSVSREKKESFPLTVTSAQKNPTAFYLCASSPRTGNTGELFFGEGSRLTVL.

This clone was observed once. The chain employs TRBV28 and TRBJ1-5; no reliable D call. The germline V gene encodes CDR1 MDHEN and CDR2 SYDVKM. This CDR3 spans 15 amino acids. The V end was cut by 7 bases, the J end by 1 base, with 14 bases between. CDR3 DNA: TGTGCCAGCACCCCCGGAGGCCACAGCAATCAGCCCCAGCATTTT. As protein: CASTPGGHSNQPQHF.

The chain has TRBV7-9 and TRBJ1-4; 7 bases fit TRBD1. With 2 bases clipped from V and 4 bases from J, the junction kept 7 bases outside the gene matches. Germline values: CDR1 SEHNR, CDR2 FQNEAQ (reference sequence). This CDR3 comprises 16 residues. The CDR3 DNA is TGTGCCAGCAGCTTAACAACAGGGGTGGGTAATGAAAAACTGTTTTTT. Translation gives CASSLTTGVGNEKLFF.

This chain uses TRBV6-5 with TRBJ1-1; unclear D gene. Per the germline V gene, CDR1 is MNHEY and CDR2 is SVGAGI. The CDR3 is made up of 14 amino acids. V lost 2 bases to trimming and J lost 3 bases, with 10 bases between them. The CDR3 DNA follows: TGTGCCAGCAGTTACGTGATGGAGGACACTGAAGCTTTCTTT. Encoded protein: CASSYVMEDTEAFF.

This clone is a singleton in its sample. V usage is TRBV7-9 and J usage is TRBJ1-2; 7 bases match TRBD1. The CDR3 loop spans 12 amino acids. The germline V gene encodes CDR1 SEHNR and CDR2 FQNEAQ (reference sequence). Unmatched junction bases numbered 4, after V lost 8 bases and J lost 4 bases. CDR3 DNA: TGTGCCAGCGACCGGGACAGCTATGGCTACACCTTC. As protein: CASDRDSYGYTF.

This clone appeared a few times. This rearrangement joins TRBV19 to TRBJ2-7, with a possible D match to TRBD1 (5 bases). CDR3 length: 11 amino acids. Trimming cost V 5 bases and J 5 bases, with 7 bases left between them. Germline CDR1 is LNHDA and CDR2 is SQIVND (reference sequence). CDR3 in DNA: TGTGCCAGTAGTCTCAGGGACGAGCAGTACTTC. Translation gives CASSLRDEQYF.

The V gene is TRBV27, the J gene TRBJ2-7; TRBD1 might be the D (6 bases). The CDR3 sequence is 12 residues long. Germline loops: CDR1 MNHEY, CDR2 SMNVEV (reference sequence). With 6 bases removed from V and 5 bases from J, the gap between germline ends came to 11 bases. CDR3 sequence: CASRGAVHEQYF. CDR3 coding DNA: TGTGCCAGCAGGGGGGCGGTGCACGAGCAGTACTTC.

This chain joins TRBV18 and TRBJ1-6; 9 bases match TRBD1. Germline V gene lookup returns CDR1 KGHSH and CDR2 LQKENI. V was clipped by 4 bases and J by 7 bases; unmatched bases: 11. The CDR3 runs to 17 residues. The CDR3 coding sequence is TGTGCCAGCTCACAACAGGGGGCTAGTCTTCCGAATTCACCCCTCCACTTT. This translates into CASSQQGASLPNSPLHF.

V usage is TRBV19 and J usage is TRBJ1-2; 7 bases fit TRBD1. Germline lookup yields CDR1 LNHDA and CDR2 SQIVND (reference sequence). Trimming at V came to 5 bases and at J to 4 bases, leaving 7 bases not matched to a gene. The CDR3 consists of 14 residues. The CDR3: CASSPTAGGYGYTF. The CDR3 DNA is TGTGCCAGTAGTCCCACCGCAGGGGGCTATGGCTACACCTTC. Filled out from reference TRBV19 and TRBJ1-2, the complete variable domain reads DGGITQSPKYLFRKEGQNVTLSCEQNLNHDAMYWYRQDPGQGLRLIYYSQIVNDFQKGDIAEGYSVSREKKESFPLTVTSAQKNPTAFYLCASSPTAGGYGYTFGSGTRLTVV.

The V and J genes are TRBV11-3 and TRBJ1-6; possibly TRBD1 for D (5 bases). CDR3 length equals 20 residues. Trimming took 3 bases from V and 6 from J, leaving 27 bases between them. The V gene's germline CDR1 is SGHNT and CDR2 YENEEA. As DNA, the CDR3 is TGTGCCAGCAGCTTGGGTAGCAGGGTGGGCCCCTTACGATGTAATTCACCCCTCCACTTT. It codes for CASSLGSRVGPLRCNSPLHF. Complete variable domain (other parts from reference TRBV11-3 and TRBJ1-6): EAGVVQSPRYKIIEKKQPVAFWCNPISGHNTLYWYLQNLGQGPELLIRYENEEAVDDSQLPKDRFSAERLKGVDSTLKIQPAELGDSAVYLCASSLGSRVGPLRCNSPLHFGNGTRLTVT.

This clone was found once. The chain joins TRBV6-5 to TRBJ1-1, with D possibly being TRBD1 (6 bases). Germline assignment: CDR1 MNHEY and CDR2 SVGAGI. The CDR3 contains 14 residues. V was pared by 6 bases and J by 1 base, with 12 bases between. CDR3 residues: CASSNRGQNTEAFF. Here the CDR3 DNA reads TGTGCCAGCAGCAATCGGGGACAGAACACTGAAGCTTTCTTT.

The chain employs TRBV3-1 (or the pseudogene TRBV3-2) and TRBJ1-5, with TRBD1 matching over 7 bases. This CDR3 comprises 17 residues. The germline CDR1 and CDR2 sequences are LGHDT and YNNKEL (reference sequence). The V segment lost 0 bases and the J segment 5 bases; nucleotides outside the gene matches: 10. CDR3 coding DNA: TGTGCCAGCAGCCAAGATCGCGACAGGGATGGTGATCAGCCCCAGCATTTT. Translating it yields CASSQDRDRDGDQPQHF.

V gene TRBV7-2 combines with J gene TRBJ2-1; 9 bases fit TRBD2. Germline V lookup: CDR1 SGHTA, CDR2 FQGNSA. The V segment lost 0 bases and the J segment 0 bases; nucleotides outside the gene matches: 3. The CDR3 consists of 17 residues. In DNA, the CDR3 is TGTGCCAGCAGCTTAGCTGTTAGCGGGAGCTCCTACAATGAGCAGTTCTTC. Protein sequence: CASSLAVSGSSYNEQFF.

This rearrangement joins TRBV18 to TRBJ2-2; D is possibly TRBD2 (6 bases). Per the germline V gene, CDR1 is KGHSH and CDR2 is LQKENI. V gave up 3 bases and J gave up 1 base, with 12 bases separating them. This CDR3 comprises 16 residues. Written as DNA, the CDR3 is TGTGCCAGCTCACCCCCCGGGACTTGGAACACCGGGGAGCTGTTTTTT. It specifies CASSPPGTWNTGELFF.

This chain uses TRBV7-2 with TRBJ1-6; a possible D gene is TRBD1 (5 bases). Germline V lookup: CDR1 SGHTA, CDR2 FQGNSA. The CDR3 is made up of 16 amino acids. The V end lost 5 bases, the J end lost 8 bases, and 19 bases lay between the germline ends. The CDR3 loop is CASSQHLRVGDSPLHF. CDR3 nucleotides: TGTGCCAGCAGCCAACACCTAAGGGTAGGGGATTCACCCCTCCACTTT.